The 30 T cell receptor beta chains given below trace back to one sample, sequenced in a study of blood T cell repertoires in COVID-19. The protocol was immunoSEQ multiplex PCR, while the TCRdb copy is restricted to in-frame clones and leaves out a portion. The repertoire consists of some 68,000 clones, with less than 95% occurring once and the leading ten covering approximately 0.49%. The sample taken for sequencing was peripheral blood. Receptor source: a man aged 50-59 years with COVID-19, enrolled during active disease.

The chain joins TRBV27 to TRBJ2-7; TRBD1 matches at 9 bases. CDR3 size: 15 residues. Germline values: CDR1 MNHEY, CDR2 SMNVEV (reference sequence). After removal of 7 bases from V and 2 bases from J, the junction contained 9 bases not matched to a gene. In nucleotides, the CDR3 is TGTGCCAGCACCTCAATCAGGGACAGGGCCTACGAGCAGTACTTC. This codes for CASTSIRDRAYEQYF.

V gene TRBV2 combines with J gene TRBJ1-5; D is unclear. The V gene's germline CDR1 is SNHLY and CDR2 FYNNEI. The CDR3 has 14 amino acids. The V gene lost 4 bases and the J gene lost 0 bases, with 7 bases spanning the gap. CDR3 in DNA: TGTGCCAGCAGTGCGTATTATAGCAATCAGCCCCAGCATTTT. Translation gives CASSAYYSNQPQHF.

The chain is built from TRBV3-1 (or the pseudogene TRBV3-2) and TRBJ2-7; TRBD1 agrees at 8 bases. This CDR3 contains 15 residues. From germline, CDR1 is LGHDT and CDR2 YNNKEL (reference sequence). Germline trimming cut 5 bases from V and 3 bases from J; bases unmatched to any gene: 9. CDR3 sequence (DNA): TGTGCCAGCAGCGCCGGACAGGGTTGGTTCTACGAGCAGTACTTC. This sequence encodes CASSAGQGWFYEQYF.

The V gene is TRBV30, the J gene TRBJ2-7; no clear D. V lost 4 bases and J lost 5, with 9 bases in between. The CDR3 is made up of 11 amino acids. CDR1 and CDR2 from the germline V gene are GTSNPN and SVGIG (reference sequence). CDR3 sequence: CAWNSFDEQYF. CDR3 DNA sequence: TGTGCCTGGAACAGCTTCGACGAGCAGTACTTC. The whole variable domain, remainder taken from reference TRBV30 and TRBJ2-7, is SQTIHQWPATLVQPVGSPLSLECTVEGTSNPNLYWYRQAAGRGLQLLFYSVGIGQISSEVPQNLSASRPQDRQFILSSKKLLLSDSGFYLCAWNSFDEQYFGPGTRLTVT.

The chain uses TRBV5-4 and TRBJ2-7, with D possibly being TRBD1 (6 bases). Trimming took 7 bases from V and 3 from J, leaving 17 bases between them. Germline CDR1 reads SGHNT; CDR2 reads YYREEE (reference sequence). The CDR3 runs 14 residues. The DNA for the CDR3 is TGTGCCAGCTCGAAAAGGGGGTTAGGCTACGAGCAGTACTTC. Protein product: CASSKRGLGYEQYF.

J is TRBJ1-3 and V is TRBV4-1; 8 bases align to TRBD1. V shed 2 bases, J shed 4 bases, and the junction held 7 bases outside the gene matches. The CDR3 sequence is 16 residues long. Germline-derived CDR1 and CDR2 are MGHRA and YSYEKL. CDR3 sequence reads: CASSQPTGESGNTIYF. The DNA of the CDR3 is TGCGCCAGCAGCCAACCGACAGGGGAGTCCGGAAACACCATATATTTT.

This chain joins TRBV27 and TRBJ2-7; possibly TRBD2 for D (5 bases). The CDR3 is 15 residues long. V shed 2 bases and J shed 0 bases, with 11 bases lying between them. The germline gives CDR1 MNHEY, CDR2 SMNVEV (reference sequence). The CDR3 DNA follows: TGTGCCAGCAGTTTAACGCGGGCCGGCTCCTACGAGCAGTACTTC. Its translation is CASSLTRAGSYEQYF.

This rearrangement joins TRBV6-2 or TRBV6-3 to TRBJ1-4, with D possibly matching TRBD1 (5 bases). Germline loops: CDR1 MNHEY, CDR2 SVGEGT. The CDR3 has 15 amino acids. V was cut by 4 bases and J by 0 bases, with 9 bases left in between. The CDR3 region is CASSSTGATNEKLFF. DNA of the CDR3: TGTGCCAGCAGTTCGACGGGGGCAACTAATGAAAAACTGTTTTTT.

V and J are TRBV5-1 and TRBJ2-7, with 7 positions matching TRBD2. The V gene end was trimmed by 0 bases and the J gene end by 4 bases; junction bases not matched to a gene: 10. This CDR3 spans 16 amino acids. CDR1 is SGHRS and CDR2 is YFSETQ in the germline V gene. The CDR3 nucleotides read TGCGCCAGCAGCTTGGACGGCGGGAGTGTGGTTTACGAGCAGTACTTC. Its translation is CASSLDGGSVVYEQYF.

This clone occurred once. V gene TRBV7-2 combines with J gene TRBJ2-3, with D possibly TRBD1 on 5 matching bases. The CDR3 runs 14 residues. The V gene's germline CDR1 is SGHTA and CDR2 FQGNSA. Trimming took 5 bases from V and 9 from J, leaving 18 bases between them. CDR3 sequence (DNA): TGTGCCAGCAGCGCCCGGGTTGGGGCTGCGACGCAGTATTTT. Its protein is CASSARVGAATQYF.

The chain links TRBV6-1 to TRBJ1-4; D gene ambiguous. The V and J ends lost 2 bases and 8 bases respectively, with 12 bases between them. The CDR3 is made up of 14 amino acids. CDR1 and CDR2 from the germline V gene are MNHNS and SASEGT. The chain's CDR3 is CASSEQRDTEKLFF. The CDR3 DNA reads as TGTGCCAGCAGTGAACAGAGGGATACGGAAAAACTGTTTTTT.

As DNA, the CDR3 is TGTGCCAGCTCATCCGACAGGGGCAATCAGCCCCAGCATTTT. Encoded protein: CASSSDRGNQPQHF. V gene TRBV18 combines with J gene TRBJ1-5, with 7 nucleotides matching TRBD1. The germline V gene encodes CDR1 KGHSH and CDR2 LQKENI. Losses at the gene ends were 5 bases for V and 2 bases for J; bases not matched to a gene: 3. There are 14 residues in the CDR3. Looking up the rest from reference TRBV18 and TRBJ1-5 gives the full variable domain: NAGVMQNPRHLVRRRGQEARLRCSPMKGHSHVYWYRQLPEEGLKFMVYLQKENIIDESGMPKERFSAEFPKEGPSILRIQQVVRGDSAAYFCASSSDRGNQPQHFGDGTRLSIL.

V gene TRBV5-1 combines with J gene TRBJ2-1; the D gene is possibly TRBD1 (6 bases). V shed 4 bases and J shed 7 bases, with 15 bases lying between them. Per the germline V gene, CDR1 is SGHRS and CDR2 is YFSETQ. This CDR3 has 14 amino acids. The CDR3 sequence: CASSPEGDGNEQFF. The CDR3, as DNA: TGCGCCAGCAGCCCCGAGGGGGACGGGAATGAGCAGTTCTTC.

V and J are TRBV5-6 and TRBJ2-1, with D hard to call. V was shortened by 3 bases and J by 0 bases, with 13 bases between the two germline ends. Germline-derived CDR1 and CDR2 are SGHDT and YYEEEE. CDR3 size: 16 residues. CDR3 sequence reads: CASSSPGHSSYNEQFF. CDR3 DNA sequence: TGTGCCAGCAGCTCCCCAGGCCACAGCTCCTACAATGAGCAGTTCTTC.

This clone was seen a handful of times. The chain is built from TRBV4-2 and TRBJ2-7; 13 nucleotides align to TRBD2. Per germline, CDR1 LGHNA and CDR2 YNFKEQ. The junction had 4 bases not matched to a gene; V was cut back by 1 base and J by 7 bases. The CDR3 has 15 residues. CDR3 amino acids: CASSQGTSGSGEQYF. Here the CDR3 DNA reads TGTGCCAGCAGCCAAGGGACTAGCGGGAGTGGGGAGCAGTACTTC.

The chain employs TRBV19 and TRBJ2-6, with D perhaps TRBD1 (6 bases). The ends were cut back, 6 bases at V and 0 bases at J, with 9 bases in the middle. CDR1 and CDR2 (germline): LNHDA, SQIVND (reference sequence). The CDR3 runs 15 residues. CDR3 protein: CASRTGVSGANVLTF. CDR3 bases: TGTGCCAGTAGGACAGGCGTCTCTGGGGCCAACGTCCTGACTTTC.

This sequence joins TRBV19 and TRBJ1-4; 7 bases line up with TRBD1. After removal of 8 bases from V and 0 bases from J, the junction contained 6 bases not matched to a gene. Germline V gives CDR1 LNHDA, CDR2 SQIVND (reference sequence). The CDR3 totals 15 residues. In DNA form, the CDR3 reads TGTGCCAGTTCAAAAGGGACAGCAACTAATGAAAAACTGTTTTTT. Translating gives CASSKGTATNEKLFF.

The J gene is TRBJ1-5, the V gene TRBV2, with D maybe TRBD1 (5 bases). V was pared by 4 bases and J by 6 bases, with 10 bases between. Germline lookup yields CDR1 SNHLY and CDR2 FYNNEI. The CDR3 loop spans 13 amino acids. Here the CDR3 DNA reads TGTGCCAGCAGTGGGGGGGTAGGTCAGCCCCAGCATTTT. Translation: CASSGGVGQPQHF.

V is TRBV7-9 and J is TRBJ1-3; the match to TRBD1 covers 8 bases. Germline-derived CDR1 and CDR2 are SEHNR and FQNEAQ (reference sequence). The junction had 6 bases not matched to a gene; V was cut back by 5 bases and J by 0 bases. The CDR3 spans 16 residues. The CDR3 sequence is CASSPGQGISGNTIYF. Here the CDR3 DNA reads TGTGCCAGCAGCCCCGGACAGGGAATCTCTGGAAACACCATATATTTT.

The chain's CDR3 is CASRVPAYRRNTGELFF. Here the CDR3 DNA reads TGTGCCAGCAGGGTCCCGGCCTATCGGAGGAACACCGGGGAGCTGTTTTTT. This chain joins TRBV11-2 and TRBJ2-2, with D unclear. This CDR3 comprises 17 residues. V lost 6 bases and J 1 base, leaving 18 bases between the germline ends. CDR1 SGHAT and CDR2 FQNNGV come from the germline V gene.

This clone was found a few times. The genes are TRBV7-2 and TRBJ1-1; TRBD1 matches at 9 bases. J gave up 1 base and V 4 bases, and 4 bases lay outside the gene matches. CDR1 and CDR2 from the germline V gene are SGHTA and FQGNSA. This CDR3 comprises 15 residues. The DNA of the CDR3 is TGTGCCAGCAGCTCCATGGGACAGGGGAACACTGAAGCTTTCTTT. It yields the protein CASSSMGQGNTEAFF.

This chain connects TRBV30 to TRBJ2-5; a possible D gene is TRBD1 (6 bases). In germline, CDR1 is GTSNPN, CDR2 SVGIG (reference sequence). CDR3 length equals 16 residues. Trimming left V 0 bases short and J 0 bases short, with 14 bases between. The DNA for the CDR3 is TGTGCCTGGAGTGTAAGTGGGACAAGTTACCAAGAGACCCAGTACTTC. Translating it yields CAWSVSGTSYQETQYF.

The chain combines TRBV19 with TRBJ2-5; the match to TRBD2 covers 10 bases. CDR3 length: 16 residues. V shed 5 bases and J 4 bases; nucleotides not matched to a gene: 10. Germline V gives CDR1 LNHDA, CDR2 SQIVND (reference sequence). This CDR3 is CASSQAGGPRGETQYF. CDR3 DNA sequence: TGTGCCAGTAGTCAAGCGGGAGGGCCTAGAGGAGAGACCCAGTACTTC.

This chain uses TRBV5-6 with TRBJ1-2; 10 bases agree with TRBD1. In germline, CDR1 is SGHDT, CDR2 YYEEEE. After removal of 3 bases from V and 2 bases from J, the junction contained 7 bases not matched to a gene. This CDR3 comprises 16 residues. CDR3: CASSSPPGQGNYGYTF. The CDR3 bases are TGTGCCAGCAGCTCACCCCCGGGACAGGGGAACTATGGCTACACCTTC. The entire variable domain, with the rest obtained from reference TRBV5-6 and TRBJ1-2, is as follows: DAGVTQSPTHLIKTRGQQVTLRCSPKSGHDTVSWYQQALGQGPQFIFQYYEEEERQRGNFPDRFSGHQFPNYSSELNVNALLLGDSALYLCASSSPPGQGNYGYTFGSGTRLTVV.

The V call is TRBV19, the J call TRBJ1-2, with TRBD1 matching over 10 bases. Looked up from germline, CDR1 is LNHDA and CDR2 is SQIVND (reference sequence). V shed 3 bases and J 5 bases; nucleotides not matched to a gene: 12. The CDR3 loop spans 17 amino acids. This CDR3 reads CASSILGQGRKGYGYTF. The CDR3 region has the DNA TGTGCCAGTAGTATCCTGGGACAGGGGCGAAAGGGGTATGGCTACACCTTC.

Concerning this clone itself: Other DNA sequences in the same sample also yield this CDR3. The V and J genes are TRBV5-1 and TRBJ1-4, with TRBD1 matching over 7 bases. This CDR3 comprises 14 residues. The junction had 5 bases not matched to a gene; V was cut back by 3 bases and J by 6 bases. The germline gives CDR1 SGHRS, CDR2 YFSETQ. This chain's CDR3 is CASSSRTGDEKLFF. For the CDR3, the DNA is TGCGCCAGCAGCTCGCGGACAGGAGATGAAAAACTGTTTTTT.

The J gene is TRBJ2-6, the V gene TRBV30; TRBD1 agrees at 10 bases. V was clipped by 2 bases and J by 0 bases; unmatched bases: 1. Germline V gene sequence: CDR1 GTSNPN, CDR2 SVGIG (reference sequence). The CDR3 consists of 16 residues. CDR3 amino acids: CAWSRTGGSGANVLTF. CDR3 nucleotide sequence: TGTGCCTGGAGTAGGACAGGGGGCTCTGGGGCCAACGTCCTGACTTTC.

This rearrangement joins TRBV6-1 to TRBJ2-1; 12 bases fit TRBD2. CDR1 is MNHNS and CDR2 is SASEGT in the germline V gene. The CDR3 covers 16 residues. Trimming removed 4 bases from V and 9 bases from J; junction bases left unmatched: 10. CDR3 residues: CASSVGLAGGLGEQFF. The CDR3, as DNA: TGTGCCAGCAGTGTGGGGCTAGCGGGAGGGCTGGGTGAGCAGTTCTTC.

The chain couples TRBV3-1 (or the pseudogene TRBV3-2) to TRBJ2-2; tentative D call: TRBD1 (5 bases). The CDR3 is 16 amino acids. From germline, CDR1 is LGHDT and CDR2 YNNKEL (reference sequence). Trimming pared 0 bases from V and 1 base from J, leaving 9 bases between. The chain's CDR3 is CASSQDSTVNTGELFF. CDR3 sequence (DNA): TGTGCCAGCAGCCAAGATTCGACAGTGAACACCGGGGAGCTGTTTTTT.

The J gene is TRBJ2-2, the V gene TRBV5-6, with D possibly TRBD2 on 5 matching bases. V was clipped by 3 bases and J by 7 bases, with 7 bases between them. The CDR3 is 12 residues long. Germline-derived CDR1 and CDR2 are SGHDT and YYEEEE. The CDR3 protein is CASSSSRGELFF. The CDR3, as DNA: TGTGCCAGCAGCTCTAGCCGCGGGGAGCTGTTTTTT.